A selection of T cell receptor beta chains follows, all from one sample in a study of cytotoxic CD8 clonotypes in ibrutinib-treated CLL. Measured with immunoSEQ multiplex PCR; TCRdb has only the in-frame clones, and not every one. The sample includes approximately 330,000 clones, about 80% of them seen just once. The sample here was PBMCs, taken before ibrutinib treatment. Receptor source: a human donor with chronic lymphocytic leukemia. CDR3s leave out the opening cysteine and the closing phenylalanine or tryptophan. The D gene is left open where the match is weak. The size entry is marked missing in some rows and otherwise reads once, few, many or a size class.

d_call clone_size j_call v_call cdr3_aa
NA NA TRBJ1-1 TRBV29-1 SVVRSLNTEAF
NA NA TRBJ2-3 TRBV7-8 ASSLGPHTQY
NA NA TRBJ1-1 TRBV29-1 SVAVADTEAF
NA few TRBJ2-7 TRBV4-3 ASSQDYPSYEQY
NA NA TRBJ2-7 TRBV5-1 ASRPVGTEALEQY
NA NA TRBJ2-5 TRBV4-2 ASSQESVRAGRETQY
NA NA TRBJ2-3 TRBV7-2 ASSLPEGGADTQY
NA NA TRBJ1-3 TRBV9 ASSVFRERTSGNTIY
NA NA TRBJ1-5 TRBV13 ASSLGTGTVSNQPQH
NA NA TRBJ1-1 TRBV9 ASSWTAMNTEAF
NA once TRBJ2-1 TRBV5-1 ASQPPQGNYNEQF
NA NA TRBJ1-2 TRBV2 ASSAFTIGGYT
TRBD2 NA TRBJ2-5 TRBV4-1 ASSQGTSTLGETQY
TRBD1 once TRBJ2-1 TRBV4-3 ASSQEDRGYYNEQF